At least ten counts were recorded for the clone carrying this T cell receptor beta chain. Its antigen is not identified. These data belong to a study of T-cell reconstitution after alpha-beta-depleted transplantation in children. Preparation of the TCRbeta library involved a method that used unique molecular identifiers. Using its own MiXCR run on the PCR reads, TCRdb lists one record per CDR3 protein. The repertoire holds approximately 290,000 distinct CDR3 sequences, with roughly 11% as singletons. Whole-study results and caveats: From surviving recipient T cells and thymic progenitors came the high day-60 TCRbeta diversity observed in some patients.

The sequenced sample was peripheral blood, obtained 180 days after TCRalphabeta/CD19-depleted stem cell transplant. The source of this sequence is a male patient between 2 and 9 years old who had a stem cell transplant for chronic granulomatous disease, so the T cells may come from the graft donor.

The CDR3 loop reads CASSLVSHGQGGSPLHF. In nucleotides, the CDR3 is TGTGCCAGCAGCTTAGTATCCCACGGACAGGGGGGTTCACCCCTCCACTTT. The chain links TRBV7-9 to TRBJ1-6, with 10 bases identical to TRBD1. Germline-derived CDR1 and CDR2 are SEHNR and FQNEAQ (reference sequence). With 1 base clipped from V and 9 bases from J, the junction kept 9 bases outside the gene matches. The CDR3 consists of 17 residues.